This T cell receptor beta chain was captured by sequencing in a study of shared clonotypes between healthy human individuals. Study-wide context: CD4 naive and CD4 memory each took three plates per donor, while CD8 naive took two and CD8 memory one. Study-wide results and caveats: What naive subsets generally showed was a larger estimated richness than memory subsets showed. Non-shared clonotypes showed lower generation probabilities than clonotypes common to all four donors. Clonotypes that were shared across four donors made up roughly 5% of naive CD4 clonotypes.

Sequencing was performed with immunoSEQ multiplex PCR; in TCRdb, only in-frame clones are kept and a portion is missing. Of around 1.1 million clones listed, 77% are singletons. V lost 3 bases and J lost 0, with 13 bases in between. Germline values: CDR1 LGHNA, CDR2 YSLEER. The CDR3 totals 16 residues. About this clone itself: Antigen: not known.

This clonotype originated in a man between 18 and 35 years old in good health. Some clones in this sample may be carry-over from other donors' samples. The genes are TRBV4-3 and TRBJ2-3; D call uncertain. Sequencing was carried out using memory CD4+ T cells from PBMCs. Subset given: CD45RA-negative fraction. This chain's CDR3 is CASSQYIVFSTDTQYF. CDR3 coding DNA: TGCGCCAGCAGCCAGTATATAGTTTTTAGCACAGATACGCAGTATTTT.